The entry below gives a single TCR beta chain sequence along with its context. Its antigen is unidentified. In the PCR, 60 Vbeta and 13 Jbeta primers were used. The repertoire was sequenced with immunoSEQ multiplex PCR; TCRdb's copy has only in-frame clones and lacks some. Of about 160,000 clones listed, roughly 80% were seen once; the top ten hold roughly 1.9%. This specimen comes from a study of cytomegalovirus exposure and HLA in healthy donors. General study points: The authors listed about 170 TCR beta chains as cytomegalovirus-associated.

Sequenced input: PBMCs. The sequence was collected from a man aged 18 to 30 in good health and CMV-seronegative.

The CDR3 bases are TGTGCCAGCTCACCACCGACCCCCGCGGCTGGAAACACCATATATTTT. Residues: CASSPPTPAAGNTIYF. The chain joins TRBV18 to TRBJ1-3; no definite D call. The length of the CDR3 is 16 residues. The germline gives CDR1 KGHSH, CDR2 LQKENI. The V and J ends lost 0 bases and 2 bases respectively, with 11 bases between them.